These T cell receptor beta chains were read from a single sample in a study of control samples from healthy donors and cancer patients. Libraries were prepared by immunoSEQ multiplex PCR; TCRdb keeps only in-frame clonotypes and omits some of them. The sample contains some 220,000 clones, 85% to 95% of which appear only once. What was sequenced was blood. All receptors come from a man aged 50-60 years in good health. Both conserved end residues are part of each CDR3. D genes are given only for firm matches. Clone sizes are given selectively: once, few, many, or a class where the clone is expanded.

clone_size j_call d_call v_call cdr3_aa cdr3_nt
NA TRBJ1-2 NA TRBV24-1 CATSDHRVEDGYTF TGTGCCACCAGTGATCACAGGGTAGAAGATGGCTACACCTTC
once TRBJ1-1 TRBD1 TRBV9 CASSRTGEEAFF TGTGCCAGCAGTAGGACAGGGGAGGAAGCTTTCTTT
NA TRBJ1-5 NA TRBV14 CASSQRDSNQPQHF TGTGCCAGCAGCCAAAGGGACAGCAATCAGCCCCAGCATTTT
NA TRBJ2-1 NA TRBV15 CATANPRGSYNEQFF TGTGCCACCGCCAACCCTCGGGGGTCTTACAATGAGCAGTTCTTC
once TRBJ1-1 NA TRBV9 CASSVAPANTEAFF TGTGCCAGCAGCGTAGCCCCAGCAAACACTGAAGCTTTCTTT
NA TRBJ1-2 NA TRBV28 CASSSHFSDPRF TGTGCCAGCAGTTCCCACTTCTCGGATCCTCGTTTC
NA TRBJ2-1 NA TRBV29-1 CSLFAGTSNYNEQFF TGCAGCCTCTTCGCCGGGACATCCAACTACAATGAGCAGTTCTTC
NA TRBJ2-1 TRBD2 TRBV28 CASNSGGLEQFF TGTGCCAGCAACTCGGGGGGTCTTGAGCAGTTCTTC
NA TRBJ2-7 NA TRBV2 CASSRGVGYEQYF TGTGCCAGCAGCCGGGGCGTGGGGTACGAGCAGTACTTC
NA TRBJ1-1 NA TRBV27 CASSRGDPSIVMNTEAFF TGTGCCAGCAGCCGAGGGGACCCCTCCATTGTTATGAACACTGAAGCTTTCTTT
NA TRBJ1-5 TRBD1 TRBV19 CASSWQGTGPQHF TGTGCCAGTAGTTGGCAGGGGACAGGGCCCCAGCATTTT
NA TRBJ2-2 TRBD2 TRBV4-1 CASSPNPLAGAANTGELFF TGCGCCAGCAGCCCGAACCCCTTAGCGGGGGCAGCGAACACCGGGGAGCTGTTTTTT
once TRBJ2-7 TRBD2 TRBV3-1/TRBV3-2 CASSRPGLARHEQYF TGTGCCAGCAGCCGTCCGGGACTAGCGCGCCACGAGCAGTACTTC
NA TRBJ1-2 TRBD1 TRBV11-2 CASSSGGAYGYTF TGTGCCAGCAGCTCAGGGGGCGCCTATGGCTACACCTTC
NA TRBJ1-1 NA TRBV2 CASSEGFGTEAFF TGTGCCAGCAGTGAGGGGTTCGGCACTGAAGCTTTCTTT
NA TRBJ1-6 NA TRBV28 CASSLNKNPPLHF TGTGCCAGCAGTTTAAATAAAAATCCACCCCTCCACTTT
NA TRBJ1-5 NA TRBV27 CASSQRRSSNQPQHF TGTGCCAGCAGTCAAAGAAGGAGTAGCAATCAGCCCCAGCATTTT